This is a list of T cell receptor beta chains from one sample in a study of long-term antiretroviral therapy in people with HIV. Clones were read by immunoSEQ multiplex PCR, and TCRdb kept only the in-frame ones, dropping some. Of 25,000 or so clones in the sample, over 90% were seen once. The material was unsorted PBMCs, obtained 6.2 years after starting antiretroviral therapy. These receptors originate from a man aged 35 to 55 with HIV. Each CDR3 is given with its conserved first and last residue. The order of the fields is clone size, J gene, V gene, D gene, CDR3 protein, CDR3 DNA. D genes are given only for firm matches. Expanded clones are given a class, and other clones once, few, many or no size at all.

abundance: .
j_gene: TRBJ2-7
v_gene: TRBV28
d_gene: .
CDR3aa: CASSSLLEQYEQYF
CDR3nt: TGTGCCAGCAGTTCCCTACTGGAACAATACGAGCAGTACTTC

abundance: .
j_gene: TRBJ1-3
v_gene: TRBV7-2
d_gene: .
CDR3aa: CASSPFQGRSGNTIYF
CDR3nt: TGTGCCAGCAGCCCCTTTCAGGGACGCTCTGGAAACACCATATATTTT

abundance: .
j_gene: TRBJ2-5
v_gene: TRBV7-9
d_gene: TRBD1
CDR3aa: CASSARGDREKETQYF
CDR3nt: TGTGCCAGCAGCGCCCGTGGGGACAGGGAGAAAGAGACCCAGTACTTC

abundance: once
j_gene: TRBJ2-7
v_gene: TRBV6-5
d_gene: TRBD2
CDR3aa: CASSKTSATSYEQYF
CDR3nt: TGTGCCAGCAGTAAAACTAGCGCGACTTCCTACGAGCAGTACTTC

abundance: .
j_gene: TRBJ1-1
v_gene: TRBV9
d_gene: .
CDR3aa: CASSEPRIHAEVTPNTEAFF
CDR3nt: TGTGCCAGCAGCGAGCCCCGGATACACGCCGAAGTCACACCAAACACTGAAGCTTTCTTT

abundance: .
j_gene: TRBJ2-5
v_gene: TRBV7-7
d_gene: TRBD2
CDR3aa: CASSLGLAGLTGQETQYF
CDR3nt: TGTGCTAGCAGCTTAGGACTAGCGGGGCTCACCGGGCAAGAGACCCAGTACTTC

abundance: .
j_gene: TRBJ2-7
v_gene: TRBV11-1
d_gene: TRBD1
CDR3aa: CASTGQGFSYEQYF
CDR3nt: TGTGCCAGCACCGGACAGGGGTTCTCCTACGAGCAGTACTTC

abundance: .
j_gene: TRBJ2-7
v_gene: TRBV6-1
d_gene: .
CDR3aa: CASSEGRGEQYF
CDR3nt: TGTGCCAGCAGTGAAGGACGGGGCGAGCAGTACTTC

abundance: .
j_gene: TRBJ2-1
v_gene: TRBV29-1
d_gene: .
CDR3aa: CSVGKGWEQFF
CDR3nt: TGCAGCGTTGGGAAGGGCTGGGAGCAGTTCTTC

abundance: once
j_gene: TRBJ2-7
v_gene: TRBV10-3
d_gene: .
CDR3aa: CAISEGPLYEQYF
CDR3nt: TGTGCCATCAGTGAGGGACCTCTGTACGAGCAGTACTTC

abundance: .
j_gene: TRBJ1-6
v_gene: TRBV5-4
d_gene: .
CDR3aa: CASSFAGGPTSPLHF
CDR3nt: TGTGCCAGCAGCTTCGCTGGGGGACCGACGTCACCCCTCCACTTT

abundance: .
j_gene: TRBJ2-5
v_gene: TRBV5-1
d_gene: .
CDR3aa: CASSLAGSRRETQYF
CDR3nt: TGCGCCAGCAGCTTGGCGGGGTCACGGCGAGAGACCCAGTACTTC

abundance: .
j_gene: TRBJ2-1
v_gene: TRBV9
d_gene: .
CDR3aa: CASPIPGTMEDNEQFF
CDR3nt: TGTGCCAGCCCTATACCCGGGACAATGGAGGACAATGAGCAGTTCTTC

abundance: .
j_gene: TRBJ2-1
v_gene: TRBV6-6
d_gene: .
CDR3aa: CASSYLSAYNEQFF
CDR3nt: TGTGCCAGCAGTTATTTGAGTGCCTACAATGAGCAGTTCTTC

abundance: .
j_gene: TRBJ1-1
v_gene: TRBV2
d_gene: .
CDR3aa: CASSTQMISEAFF
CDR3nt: TGTGCCAGCAGCACCCAGATGATTAGTGAAGCTTTCTTT